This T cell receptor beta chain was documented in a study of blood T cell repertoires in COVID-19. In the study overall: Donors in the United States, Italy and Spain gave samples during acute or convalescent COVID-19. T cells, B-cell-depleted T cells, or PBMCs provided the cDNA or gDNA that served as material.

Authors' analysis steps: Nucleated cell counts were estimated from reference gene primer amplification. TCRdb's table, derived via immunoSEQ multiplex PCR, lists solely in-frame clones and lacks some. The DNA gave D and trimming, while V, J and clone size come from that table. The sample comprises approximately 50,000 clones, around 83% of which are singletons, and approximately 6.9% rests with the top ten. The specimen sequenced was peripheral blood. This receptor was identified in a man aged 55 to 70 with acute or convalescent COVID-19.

The CDR3 DNA reads TGTGCCAGCAGTGCAGGGGCCATCAGAACTGGAAACACCATATATTTT. The encoded protein is CASSAGAIRTGNTIYF. The rearrangement joins TRBV6-1 to TRBJ1-3; the D gene is possibly TRBD1 (6 bases). Trimming stripped 4 bases from V and 2 bases from J, with 15 bases between. The CDR3 has 16 amino acids. In germline, CDR1 is MNHNS, CDR2 SASEGT.